These 27 T cell receptor beta chains were sequenced from one sample in a study of blood T cell repertoires in COVID-19. The assay was immunoSEQ multiplex PCR, and TCRdb's table has in-frame clones only and misses some. The repertoire includes under 85,000 clones, about four fifths of them detected once, and around 3.4% sits in the top ten. The material sequenced was peripheral blood. These TCRs come from a man aged 45-60 years with acute or convalescent COVID-19.

This chain joins TRBV19 and TRBJ2-7; 9 nucleotides align to TRBD1. This CDR3 comprises 14 residues. Looked up from germline, CDR1 is LNHDA and CDR2 is SQIVND (reference sequence). With 3 bases clipped from V and 8 bases from J, the junction kept 8 bases outside the gene matches. CDR3 sequence: CASSMGRTGEKQYF. In nucleotides, the CDR3 is TGTGCCAGTAGTATGGGTCGGACAGGGGAAAAGCAGTACTTC.

The gene calls are TRBV5-1 and TRBJ2-1; 7 positions agree with TRBD1. The CDR3 loop spans 11 amino acids. V gave up 0 bases and J gave up 13 bases; unmatched junction bases: 1. Looked up from germline, CDR1 is SGHRS and CDR2 is YFSETQ. DNA for the CDR3: TGCGCCAGCAGCTTGGAGGGGGCCCAGTTCTTC. This codes for CASSLEGAQFF. Combining the CDR3 with reference TRBV5-1 and TRBJ2-1 gives the whole variable domain KAGVTQTPRYLIKTRGQQVTLSCSPISGHRSVSWYQQTPGQGLQFLFEYFSETQRNKGNFPGRFSGRQFSNSRSEMNVSTLELGDSALYLCASSLEGAQFFGPGTRLTVL.

The chain uses TRBV10-3 and TRBJ2-1; TRBD2 agrees at 8 bases. After removal of 9 bases from V and 7 bases from J, the junction contained 5 bases not matched to a gene. Germline V gene lookup returns CDR1 ENHRY and CDR2 SYGVKD. The CDR3 extends over 12 amino acids. CDR3 protein: CAMSGGGNEQFF. The CDR3 region has the DNA TGTGCCATGAGCGGGGGAGGGAATGAGCAGTTCTTC.

The chain couples TRBV6-5 to TRBJ1-4; 8 bases line up with TRBD1. Looked up from germline, CDR1 is MNHEY and CDR2 is SVGAGI. The CDR3 extends over 15 amino acids. The V gene end was trimmed by 6 bases and the J gene end by 4 bases; junction bases not matched to a gene: 7. The CDR3 here is CASSPGTGLNEKLFF. The CDR3 coding sequence is TGTGCCAGCAGCCCCGGGACAGGTCTTAATGAAAAACTGTTTTTT.

This clone turned up a few times. The chain carries TRBV9 and TRBJ2-7; maybe TRBD2 (6 bases). V was shortened by 2 bases and J by 0 bases, with 12 bases between the two germline ends. CDR1 is SGDLS, CDR2 YYNGEE, per germline. The CDR3 loop spans 15 amino acids. The CDR3 bases are TGTGCCAGCAGCGTTGGCGGGACCGTCTCCTACGAGCAGTACTTC. Its translation is CASSVGGTVSYEQYF.

This clone was detected many times. The chain is built from TRBV7-2 and TRBJ1-6; 8 nucleotides align to TRBD1. Germline values: CDR1 SGHTA, CDR2 FQGNSA. This CDR3 is built from 14 residues. The V segment lost 2 bases and the J segment 8 bases; nucleotides outside the gene matches: 2. The CDR3 DNA sequence: TGTGCCAGCAGCTTAATGGACAGGGATTCACCCCTCCACTTT. Protein sequence: CASSLMDRDSPLHF.

The chain joins TRBV10-3 to TRBJ2-5; a weak D match, TRBD1 (6 bases). Per germline, CDR1 ENHRY and CDR2 SYGVKD. The length of the CDR3 is 14 residues. V lost 11 bases, J lost 3 bases, and 19 bases lay in between. CDR3 amino acids: CAARRTAVEETQYF. In DNA form, the CDR3 reads TGTGCCGCCCGCCGGACAGCAGTCGAAGAGACCCAGTACTTC.

This clone was seen a single time. V and J are TRBV7-8 and TRBJ2-5, with 10 bases identical to TRBD1. The germline CDR1 and CDR2 sequences are SGHVS and FQNEAQ. J lost 4 bases, V lost 2 bases, and 4 bases had no gene match. CDR3 size: 15 residues. The CDR3 here is CASSLPRTGGETQYF. The DNA for the CDR3 is TGTGCCAGCAGCTTACCAAGGACAGGGGGAGAGACCCAGTACTTC.

The rearrangement joins TRBV24-1 to TRBJ2-1, with D tentatively TRBD2 (5 bases). V shed 0 bases and J shed 0 bases, with 11 bases lying between them. The CDR3 is 17 residues long. Germline CDR1 is KGHDR and CDR2 is SFDVKD. The CDR3 is CATSDLEGFSSYNEQFF. The CDR3, as DNA: TGTGCCACCAGTGATTTGGAGGGTTTCAGCTCCTACAATGAGCAGTTCTTC.

This chain joins TRBV6-2 or TRBV6-3 and TRBJ1-4, with D hard to call. Per germline, CDR1 MNHEY and CDR2 SVGEGT. Trimming left V 3 bases short and J 5 bases short, with 7 bases between. The CDR3 contains 13 residues. The CDR3 DNA reads as TGTGCCAGCAGTTATGGGCCCAATGAAAAACTGTTTTTT. Residues: CASSYGPNEKLFF.

The V and J genes are TRBV7-2 and TRBJ2-6, with a weak D call TRBD2 (5 bases). Germline V gives CDR1 SGHTA, CDR2 FQGNSA. The CDR3 is 16 amino acids. V was pared by 8 bases and J by 0 bases, with 14 bases between. The DNA of the CDR3 is TGTGCCAGCCGAAATGGACTCCGCTCTGGGGCCAACGTCCTGACTTTC. Translating gives CASRNGLRSGANVLTF.

The chain employs TRBV21-1 and TRBJ2-3; no DNA check was done on the table's D call, TRBD1. TRBV21-1 is a recognized pseudogene. The CDR3 is 17 residues long. DNA for the CDR3: TGTGCCAGCAGCAAAGCGCTTTTACCCAGGGGCACAGATACGCAGTATTTT. Protein product: CASSKALLPRGTDTQYF.

The rearrangement joins TRBV13 to TRBJ2-1; TRBD2 aligns across 15 bases. The CDR3 extends over 16 amino acids. The V segment lost 5 bases and the J segment 7 bases; nucleotides outside the gene matches: 6. CDR1 PRHDT and CDR2 FYEKMQ come from the germline V gene (reference sequence). The chain's CDR3 is CASSRRTSGRGNEQFF. The CDR3 DNA sequence: TGTGCCAGCAGCCGCCGGACTAGCGGGAGGGGTAATGAGCAGTTCTTC.

This chain connects TRBV5-8 to TRBJ2-3; D is undetermined. The CDR3 runs 14 residues. V was shortened by 6 bases and J by 0 bases, with 11 bases between the two germline ends. Germline CDR1 SGHTS, CDR2 YDEGEE. The CDR3 loop reads CASTAPGSTDTQYF. The CDR3 DNA follows: TGTGCCAGCACCGCCCCGGGTAGCACAGATACGCAGTATTTT.

This clone was detected only once. The chain recombines TRBV6-1 with TRBJ1-2; TRBD1 is a possible D gene (5 bases). CDR1 and CDR2 from the germline V gene are MNHNS and SASEGT. V lost 2 bases and J 3 bases, leaving 13 bases between the germline ends. There are 15 residues in the CDR3. CDR3 loop: CASSERGQGHYGYTF. The CDR3 DNA is TGTGCCAGCAGTGAAAGGGGCCAGGGCCACTATGGCTACACCTTC.

V is TRBV6-5 and J is TRBJ1-1; D not certain. Trimming took 7 bases from V and 1 from J, leaving 10 bases between them. Germline V CDR1 and CDR2: MNHEY, SVGAGI. The CDR3 runs to 13 residues. CDR3 sequence: CASTYTKNTEAFF. The CDR3 nucleotides are TGTGCCAGCACATATACAAAGAACACTGAAGCTTTCTTT.

V and J are TRBV10-3 and TRBJ2-6; D gene unclear. In germline, CDR1 is ENHRY, CDR2 SYGVKD. This CDR3 contains 16 residues. Trimming removed 0 bases at V and 4 bases at J, with 10 bases between. The CDR3 loop reads CAISESGLMGANVLTF. The CDR3 DNA reads TGTGCCATCAGTGAGTCGGGCCTTATGGGGGCCAACGTCCTGACTTTC.

The CDR3 reads CAARRGLETQYF. CDR3 nucleotides: TGTGCCGCACGGCGAGGGCTGGAGACCCAGTACTTC. The chain combines TRBV6-5 with TRBJ2-5; tentatively, D is TRBD2 (5 bases). Germline loops: CDR1 MNHEY, CDR2 SVGAGI. The CDR3 is 12 amino acids. Trimming removed 11 bases at V and 5 bases at J, with 15 bases between.

This clone was seen once. In the same sample, other DNA sequences code for this CDR3. This chain links TRBV7-2 with TRBJ1-5; 8 bases map to TRBD1. CDR1 SGHTA and CDR2 FQGNSA come from the germline V gene. This CDR3 is 15 amino acids long. V lost 5 bases, J lost 0 bases, and 3 bases stayed unmatched. The CDR3 is CASSLDRGSNQPQHF. The CDR3 coding sequence is TGTGCCAGCAGCCTCGACAGGGGTAGCAATCAGCCCCAGCATTTT.

V and J are TRBV11-2 and TRBJ1-1; D remains ambiguous. The V gene's germline CDR1 is SGHAT and CDR2 FQNNGV. V gave up 7 bases and J gave up 5 bases, with 20 bases separating them. This CDR3 is built from 15 residues. CDR3 protein: CASTPLESARTEAFF. For the CDR3, the DNA is TGTGCCAGCACCCCCCTTGAGTCGGCGAGGACTGAAGCTTTCTTT.

The V and J genes are TRBV3-1 (or the pseudogene TRBV3-2) and TRBJ1-2; TRBD1 matches at 7 bases. V trimming: 3 bases; J trimming: 8 bases; junction bases outside the gene matches: 9. The CDR3 is made up of 14 amino acids. CDR1 is LGHDT and CDR2 is YNNKEL in the germline V gene (reference sequence). CDR3 loop: CASSHQGGGVGYTF. For the CDR3, the DNA is TGTGCCAGCAGCCACCAGGGGGGAGGTGTGGGCTACACCTTC.

The genes are TRBV30 and TRBJ2-3, with TRBD2 identical over 8 bases. V gave up 0 bases and J gave up 6 bases; unmatched junction bases: 11. Germline V gene data show CDR1 as GTSNPN and CDR2 as SVGIG (reference sequence). The CDR3 runs to 16 residues. The CDR3 coding sequence is TGTGCCTGGAGTGTACTCGCGGGAGGTACCCCGGATACGCAGTATTTT. It codes for CAWSVLAGGTPDTQYF.

This sequence joins TRBV12-2 and TRBJ2-7; TRBD2, as called in the table, went unchecked against the DNA. TRBV12-2 is noted as a pseudogene. The CDR3 loop spans 14 amino acids. For the CDR3, the DNA is TGTGCAAGTCGCTTAGCGCTAACGATGAACGAGCAGTACTTC. Amino acid sequence: CASRLALTMNEQYF.

In this sample, this clone turned up once. The chain recombines TRBV6-5 with TRBJ2-1, with a weak D call TRBD2 (6 bases). V dropped 7 bases and J dropped 8 bases, with 21 bases sitting between them. Germline V lookup: CDR1 MNHEY, CDR2 SVGAGI. The CDR3 has 15 residues. The CDR3 DNA is TGTGCCAGCACCCCGGGGGACTCTAGCCTCGATGAGCAGTTCTTC. It translates to CASTPGDSSLDEQFF.

CDR3 amino acids: CASSFTATGTGAYEQYF. DNA for the CDR3: TGTGCCAGCAGTTTTACGGCTACCGGGACAGGGGCTTACGAGCAGTACTTC. The V call is TRBV6-2 or TRBV6-3, the J call TRBJ2-7, with TRBD1 identical over 10 bases. Losses at the gene ends were 4 bases for V and 4 bases for J; bases not matched to a gene: 13. Germline CDR1 and CDR2: MNHEY and SVGEGT. The CDR3 is 17 amino acids.

V usage is TRBV9 and J usage is TRBJ2-3; 7 bases line up with TRBD2. CDR1 is SGDLS, CDR2 YYNGEE, per germline. J lost 1 base, V lost 7 bases, and 9 bases had no gene match. This CDR3 contains 15 residues. This CDR3 reads CASGRGAGGTDTQYF. As DNA, the CDR3 is TGTGCCAGCGGACGCGGGGCGGGGGGCACAGATACGCAGTATTTT.

In its sample, this clone was seen once. The chain recombines TRBV18 with TRBJ1-5; tentatively, D is TRBD1 (5 bases). CDR1 KGHSH and CDR2 LQKENI come from the germline V gene. The CDR3 covers 13 residues. V lost 4 bases, J lost 9 bases, and 13 bases lay in between. The CDR3 loop is CASSLQGERPQHF. In nucleotides, the CDR3 is TGTGCCAGCTCACTGCAGGGCGAGAGGCCCCAGCATTTT. Full variable domain (rest looked up from reference TRBV18 and TRBJ1-5): NAGVMQNPRHLVRRRGQEARLRCSPMKGHSHVYWYRQLPEEGLKFMVYLQKENIIDESGMPKERFSAEFPKEGPSILRIQQVVRGDSAAYFCASSLQGERPQHFGDGTRLSIL.